The 2 T cell receptor beta chains below were found in one sample sequenced in a study of control samples from healthy donors and cancer patients. Here immunoSEQ multiplex PCR was the method, and the copy in TCRdb shows in-frame clones only, minus some. Here the sample spans 98,000 or so clones, 70% to 80% being singletons. The material sequenced was blood. The receptor set was obtained from a woman aged 30 to 39 in good health.

This chain links TRBV29-1 with TRBJ1-1, with a possible D match to TRBD1 (5 bases). Per germline, CDR1 SQVTM and CDR2 ANQGSEA. The CDR3 length is 12 residues. V was pared by 7 bases and J by 0 bases, with 9 bases between. The CDR3 DNA is TGCAGCGAGGGGCGGATGAACACTGAAGCTTTCTTT. It specifies CSEGRMNTEAFF. The whole variable domain, filled in from reference TRBV29-1 and TRBJ1-1, reads SAVISQKPSRDICQRGTSLTIQCQVDSQVTMMFWYRQQPGQSLTLIATANQGSEATYESGFVIDKFPISRPNLTFSTLTVSNMSPEDSSIYLCSEGRMNTEAFFGQGTRLTVV.

The V and J genes are TRBV15 and TRBJ2-7, with 7 bases fitting TRBD1. This CDR3 spans 18 amino acids. J was trimmed by 1 base and V by 0 bases; bases with no gene match: 12. Germline V CDR1 and CDR2: LNHNV, YYDKDF (reference sequence). The CDR3 DNA sequence: TGTGCCACCAGCAGAGATGCCGGGACAGTAGGGTTTTCCTACGAGCAGTACTTC. Amino acids: CATSRDAGTVGFSYEQYF.